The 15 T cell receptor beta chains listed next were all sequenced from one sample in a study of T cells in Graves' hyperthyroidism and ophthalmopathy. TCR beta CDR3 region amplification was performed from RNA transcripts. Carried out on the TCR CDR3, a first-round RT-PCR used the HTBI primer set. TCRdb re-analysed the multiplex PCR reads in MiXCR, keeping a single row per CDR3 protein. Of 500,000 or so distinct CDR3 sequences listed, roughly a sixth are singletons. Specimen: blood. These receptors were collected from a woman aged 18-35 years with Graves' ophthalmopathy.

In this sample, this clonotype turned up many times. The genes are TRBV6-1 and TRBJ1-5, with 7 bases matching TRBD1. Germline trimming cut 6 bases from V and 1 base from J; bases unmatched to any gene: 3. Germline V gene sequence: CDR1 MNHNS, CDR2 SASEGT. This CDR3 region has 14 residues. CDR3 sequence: CASSSGQSNQPQHF. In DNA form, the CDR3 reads TGTGCCAGCAGCTCGGGACAGAGCAATCAGCCCCAGCATTTT.

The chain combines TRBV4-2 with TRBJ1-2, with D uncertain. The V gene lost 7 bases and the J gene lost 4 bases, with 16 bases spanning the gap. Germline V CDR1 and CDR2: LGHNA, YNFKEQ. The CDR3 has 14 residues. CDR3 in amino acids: CASTTAAAGYGYTF. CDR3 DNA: TGTGCCAGCACCACCGCGGCAGCCGGCTATGGCTACACCTTC.

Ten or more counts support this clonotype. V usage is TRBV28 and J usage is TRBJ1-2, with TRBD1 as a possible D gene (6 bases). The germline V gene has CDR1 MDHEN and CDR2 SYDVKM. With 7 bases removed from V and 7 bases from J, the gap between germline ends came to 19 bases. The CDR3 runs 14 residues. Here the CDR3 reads CASTLGWGGSGYTF. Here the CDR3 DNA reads TGTGCCAGCACCCTCGGGTGGGGGGGCAGTGGCTACACCTTC.

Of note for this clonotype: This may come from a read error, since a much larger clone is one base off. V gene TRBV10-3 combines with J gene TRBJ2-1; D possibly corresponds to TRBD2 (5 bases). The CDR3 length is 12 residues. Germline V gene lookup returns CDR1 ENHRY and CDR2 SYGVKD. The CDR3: CANSERGNEQFF. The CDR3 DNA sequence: TGTGCCAACAGTGAACGGGGCAATGAGCAGTTCTTC.

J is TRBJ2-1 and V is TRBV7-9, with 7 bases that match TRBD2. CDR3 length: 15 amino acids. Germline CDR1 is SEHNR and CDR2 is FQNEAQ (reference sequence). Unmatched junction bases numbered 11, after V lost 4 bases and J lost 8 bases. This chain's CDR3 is CASSSLAPRGHEQFF. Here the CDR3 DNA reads TGTGCCAGCAGCTCACTAGCGCCGCGAGGGCATGAGCAGTTCTTC. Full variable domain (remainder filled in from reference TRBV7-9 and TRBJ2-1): DTGVSQNPRHKITKRGQNVTFRCDPISEHNRLYWYRQTLGQGPEFLTYFQNEAQLEKSRLLSDRFSAERPKGSFSTLEIQRTEQGDSAMYLCASSSLAPRGHEQFFGPGTRLTVL.

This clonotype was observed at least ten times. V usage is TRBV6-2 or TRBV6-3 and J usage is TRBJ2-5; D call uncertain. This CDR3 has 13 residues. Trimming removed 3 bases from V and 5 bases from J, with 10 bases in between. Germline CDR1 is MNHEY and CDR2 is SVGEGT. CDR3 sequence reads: CASSYGRFETQYF. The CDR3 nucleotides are TGTGCCAGCAGTTATGGCCGCTTTGAGACCCAGTACTTC.

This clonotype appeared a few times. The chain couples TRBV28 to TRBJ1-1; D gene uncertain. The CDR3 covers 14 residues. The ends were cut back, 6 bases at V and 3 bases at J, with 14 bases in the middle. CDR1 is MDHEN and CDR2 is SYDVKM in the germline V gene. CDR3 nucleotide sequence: TGTGCCAGCAGCCCTGGAGAGGAGGACACTGAAGCTTTCTTT. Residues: CASSPGEEDTEAFF.

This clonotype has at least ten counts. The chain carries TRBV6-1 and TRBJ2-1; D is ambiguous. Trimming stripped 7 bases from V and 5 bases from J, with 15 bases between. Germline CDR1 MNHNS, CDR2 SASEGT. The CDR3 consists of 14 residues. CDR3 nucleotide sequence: TGTGCCAGCATGGGCACTATACCAAACAATGAGCAGTTCTTC. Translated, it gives CASMGTIPNNEQFF.

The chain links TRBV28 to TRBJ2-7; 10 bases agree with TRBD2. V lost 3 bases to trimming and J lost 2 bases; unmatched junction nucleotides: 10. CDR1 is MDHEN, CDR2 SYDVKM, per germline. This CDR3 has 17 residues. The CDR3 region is CASSLGIAGGTPYEQYF. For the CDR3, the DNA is TGTGCCAGCAGTTTGGGGATAGCGGGAGGCACACCCTACGAGCAGTACTTC.

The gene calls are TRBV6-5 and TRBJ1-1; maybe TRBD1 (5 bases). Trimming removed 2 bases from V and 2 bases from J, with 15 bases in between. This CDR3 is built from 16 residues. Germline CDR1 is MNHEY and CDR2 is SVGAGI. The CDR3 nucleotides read TGTGCCAGCAGTTACGCTAACGACAGAGTTAACACTGAAGCTTTCTTT. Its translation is CASSYANDRVNTEAFF.

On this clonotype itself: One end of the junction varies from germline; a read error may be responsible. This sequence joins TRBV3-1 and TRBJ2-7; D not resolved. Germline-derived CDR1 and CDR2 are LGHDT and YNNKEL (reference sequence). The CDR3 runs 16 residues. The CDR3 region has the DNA TGTGCCAGCAGCCAAGATCTTACCGAGACGGTAAACGAGCGGTACTTC. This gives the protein CASSQDLTETVNERYF.

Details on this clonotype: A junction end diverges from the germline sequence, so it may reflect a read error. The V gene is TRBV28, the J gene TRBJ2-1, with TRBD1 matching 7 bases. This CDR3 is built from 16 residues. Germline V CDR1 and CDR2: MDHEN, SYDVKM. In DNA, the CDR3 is TGTGCCAGCAGCGCCCCGGGGACAGCATCCTACGATGAGCAGTTCTTC. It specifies CASSAPGTASYDEQFF.

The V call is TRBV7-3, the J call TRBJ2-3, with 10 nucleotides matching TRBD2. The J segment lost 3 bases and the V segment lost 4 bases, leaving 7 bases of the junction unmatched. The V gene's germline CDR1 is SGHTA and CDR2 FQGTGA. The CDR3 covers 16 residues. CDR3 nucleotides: TGTGCCAGCAGCTCTCCGCTAGCGGGAGCTACAGATACGCAGTATTTT. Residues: CASSSPLAGATDTQYF.

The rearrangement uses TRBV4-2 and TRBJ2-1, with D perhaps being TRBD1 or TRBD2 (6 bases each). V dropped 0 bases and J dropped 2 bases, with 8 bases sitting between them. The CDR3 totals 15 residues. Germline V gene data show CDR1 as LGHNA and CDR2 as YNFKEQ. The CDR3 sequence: CASSQEGGAYNEQFF. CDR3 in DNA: TGTGCCAGCAGCCAAGAGGGGGGCGCCTACAATGAGCAGTTCTTC.

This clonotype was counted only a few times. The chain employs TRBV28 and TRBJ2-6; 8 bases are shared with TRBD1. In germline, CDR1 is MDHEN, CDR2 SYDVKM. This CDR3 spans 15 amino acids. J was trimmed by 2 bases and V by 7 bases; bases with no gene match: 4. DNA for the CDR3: TGTGCCAGCAATCCACAGGGGGCTGGGGCCAACGTCCTGACTTTC. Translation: CASNPQGAGANVLTF.